This TCR beta chain was sequenced for a study of response to subunit inactivated influenza vaccine. This clonotype was counted ten times or more. Antigen unknown. There are 17 residues in the CDR3. Trimming removed 5 bases from V and 1 base from J; junction bases left unmatched: 10. Germline V gives CDR1 SGHAT, CDR2 FQNNGV. A single record per CDR3 protein comes from TCRdb applying MiXCR to the RT-PCR reads. The sample carries around 200,000 distinct CDR3 sequences, nearly 9.5% recorded once. Study results and limitations: The authors put forward the suggestion that each seasonal influenza vaccination may bring in only a limited number of new T cells.

The source material was non-naive T cells sorted from PBMCs, sampled on the day of vaccination. The gene calls are TRBV11-2 and TRBJ1-3; 8 bases are a match to TRBD1. The TCR was taken from a man in his fifties or sixties who received an inactivated influenza vaccine. As DNA, the CDR3 is TGTGCCAGCAGCCCCTATGGACAGGGCGGATCTGGAAACACCATATATTTT. Translated: CASSPYGQGGSGNTIYF.